This T cell receptor (beta chain) was retrieved from a study of cytomegalovirus exposure and HLA in healthy donors. Looking at the study overall: There were 70 million to 95 million unique TCRs (from HLA-typed donors) in an early data release. Genetic ancestry analysis placed more than 80% of the 300 to 400 donors that were genotyped in the Caucasian-associated cluster. Study outcomes and limitations: Prior analysis indicated that the majority of TCR beta V segments exhibited productivity approximately 87% or approximately 30% of the time. When a later analysis compared HLA-associated TCR beta chains with equally common others, the HLA-associated chains turned out to be more clonally expanded and to have lower generation probabilities.

This PCR relied on a set of 60 Vbeta primers and 13 Jbeta primers. Clones were read by immunoSEQ multiplex PCR, and TCRdb kept only the in-frame ones, dropping some. The sample lists about 130,000 clones, about two thirds occurring once. On this clone itself: What it recognizes is unknown.

The CDR3 is 14 amino acids. V lost 6 bases and J lost 0, with 11 bases in between. Germline values: CDR1 SGHTA, CDR2 FQGTGA. The chain links TRBV7-3 to TRBJ1-2, with D uncertain. Sequencing was performed on PBMCs. The sequence derives from a man aged 30 to 45 in good health and CMV-seronegative. CDR3 in amino acids: CASSPGRPNYGYTF. The DNA for the CDR3 is TGTGCCAGCAGTCCAGGCCGGCCTAACTATGGCTACACCTTC.